The 17 T cell receptor beta chains below were found in one sample sequenced in a study of tumour-infiltrating T cells in Burkitt lymphoma. This table comes from immunoSEQ multiplex PCR, and its TCRdb copy is limited to in-frame clones, with some not included. The repertoire consists of about 14,000 clones, with about 30% occurring once and the leading ten covering about 6.2%. The sequenced sample consisted of tumor tissue. The receptor source for this set is a human donor with diffuse large B-cell lymphoma.

The sample holds a few counts of this clone. This chain links TRBV23-1 with TRBJ1-3; D gene uncertain. TRBV23-1 is an open reading frame whose function is uncertain. V was clipped by 10 bases and J by 3 bases, with 13 bases between them. CDR3 length equals 13 residues. The CDR3 DNA reads TGCGCCACCACCCGGGAGCTTGGAAACACCATATATTTT. Translation: CATTRELGNTIYF.

The chain links TRBV6-1 to TRBJ1-2; TRBD1 agrees at 7 bases. With V trimmed by 8 bases and J by 7 bases, 13 bases remained unmatched. Germline CDR1 MNHNS, CDR2 SASEGT. The CDR3 loop spans 14 amino acids. The CDR3 bases are TGTGCCAGCGCGCCTCGTCAGGGGGTTGGTGGCTACACCTTC. This sequence encodes CASAPRQGVGGYTF.

The CDR3 region is CASSPSLSWMDTQYF. CDR3 coding DNA: TGTGCCAGCTCACCATCGTTATCCTGGATGGATACGCAGTATTTT. V is TRBV18 and J is TRBJ2-3; no definite D call. V was clipped by 2 bases and J by 6 bases, with 15 bases between them. The germline gives CDR1 KGHSH, CDR2 LQKENI. The CDR3 length is 15 residues.

The genes are TRBV5-1 and TRBJ2-3; perhaps TRBD2 as D (5 bases). The CDR3 consists of 16 residues. The germline V gene has CDR1 SGHRS and CDR2 YFSETQ. V was clipped by 1 base and J by 2 bases, with 14 bases between them. CDR3 coding DNA: TGCGCCAGCAGCTTGAGGGCGGGTAGCGCCACAGATACGCAGTATTTT. It is translated as CASSLRAGSATDTQYF.

This chain joins TRBV11-2 and TRBJ2-7; 11 positions match TRBD2. This CDR3 spans 16 amino acids. Trimming took 2 bases from V and 4 from J; bases not matched to a gene: 7. Germline CDR1 reads SGHAT; CDR2 reads FQNNGV. CDR3 coding DNA: TGTGCCAGCAGCTTATTTACTAGCGGGAGAACGTACGAGCAGTACTTC. It yields the protein CASSLFTSGRTYEQYF.

This chain uses TRBV28 with TRBJ2-2; 7 bases agree with TRBD1. This CDR3 region has 14 residues. The germline gives CDR1 MDHEN, CDR2 SYDVKM. V gave up 7 bases and J gave up 4 bases; unmatched junction bases: 6. The CDR3 region is CASTHRGRTGELFF. CDR3 in DNA: TGTGCCAGCACCCACAGGGGTCGCACCGGGGAGCTGTTTTTT. The whole variable domain, filled in from reference TRBV28 and TRBJ2-2, reads DVKVTQSSRYLVKRTGEKVFLECVQDMDHENMFWYRQDPGLGLRLIYFSYDVKMKEKGDIPEGYSVSREKKERFSLILESASTNQTSMYLCASTHRGRTGELFFGEGSRLTVL.

This chain uses TRBV6-1 with TRBJ2-1; no clear D gene. The CDR3 has 15 residues. Germline values: CDR1 MNHNS, CDR2 SASEGT. V was shortened by 1 base and J by 0 bases, with 7 bases between the two germline ends. The CDR3 DNA reads TGTGCCAGCAGTGAAGGTCCGAGCTCCTACAATGAGCAGTTCTTC. The encoded protein is CASSEGPSSYNEQFF.

The chain recombines TRBV7-2 with TRBJ2-1, with a weak D call TRBD2 (6 bases). This CDR3 has 16 amino acids. V was trimmed by 5 bases and J by 10 bases, leaving 24 bases between them. Looked up from germline, CDR1 is SGHTA and CDR2 is FQGNSA. The CDR3 DNA reads TGTGCCAGCAGCCCCCGGGCGGGGCTAACCTTTTGGGAGCAGTTCTTC. Protein product: CASSPRAGLTFWEQFF.

The chain recombines TRBV7-9 with TRBJ1-1; D is undetermined. V was trimmed by 0 bases and J by 5 bases, leaving 7 bases between them. The CDR3 covers 13 residues. Germline V gene data show CDR1 as SEHNR and CDR2 as FQNEAQ (reference sequence). The CDR3 DNA is TGTGCCAGCAGCTTAGCTACGAAGACTGAAGCTTTCTTT. This translates into CASSLATKTEAFF.

This chain joins TRBV29-1 and TRBJ2-3, with 9 bases that match TRBD1. The CDR3 is made up of 13 amino acids. In germline, CDR1 is SQVTM, CDR2 ANQGSEA. V lost 4 bases, J lost 4 bases, and 3 bases stayed unmatched. The CDR3 protein is CSVGTGAADTQYF. CDR3 nucleotides: TGCAGCGTTGGGACAGGGGCAGCAGATACGCAGTATTTT.

The chain combines TRBV7-9 with TRBJ2-7, with unresolved D. The V end lost 1 base, the J end lost 5 bases, and 9 bases lay between the germline ends. The CDR3 loop spans 13 amino acids. Germline V lookup: CDR1 SEHNR, CDR2 FQNEAQ (reference sequence). CDR3 in amino acids: CASSLGVSNEQYF. The CDR3 DNA reads as TGTGCCAGCAGCTTAGGGGTCTCGAACGAGCAGTACTTC.

This clone showed up just a few times. The chain has TRBV27 and TRBJ2-3; D may be TRBD2 (5 bases). Per germline, CDR1 MNHEY and CDR2 SMNVEV (reference sequence). V shed 4 bases and J shed 5 bases, with 13 bases lying between them. The CDR3 runs to 14 residues. The CDR3 is CASSSLARGDTQYF. CDR3 nucleotides: TGTGCCAGCAGTTCCTTGGCCCGGGGAGATACGCAGTATTTT.

In this sample, this clone turned up a few times. V and J are TRBV4-2 and TRBJ2-2, with D perhaps matching TRBD1 or TRBD2 (5 bases each). The CDR3 sequence is 14 residues long. Germline-derived CDR1 and CDR2 are LGHNA and YNFKEQ. The V end lost 1 base, the J end lost 3 bases, and 6 bases lay between the germline ends. CDR3 bases: TGTGCCAGCAGCCAAGGAGGGGACACCGGGGAGCTGTTTTTT. Its translation is CASSQGGDTGELFF.

This chain links TRBV6-1 with TRBJ2-6; the D gene is possibly TRBD2 (5 bases). The V end lost 3 bases, the J end lost 0 bases, and 6 bases lay between the germline ends. This CDR3 is built from 15 residues. The germline gives CDR1 MNHNS, CDR2 SASEGT. Here the CDR3 reads CASSERDSGANVLTF. DNA of the CDR3: TGTGCCAGCAGTGAGAGGGACTCTGGGGCCAACGTCCTGACTTTC.

The chain employs TRBV9 and TRBJ2-7; 9 positions agree with TRBD1. This CDR3 is 15 amino acids long. V lost 4 bases and J lost 5; bases outside the gene matches: 10. Germline loops: CDR1 SGDLS, CDR2 YYNGEE. CDR3 in DNA: TGTGCCAGCAGCCCCCGCGCACAGGGGGCCCACGAGCAGTACTTC. It codes for CASSPRAQGAHEQYF. Looking up the rest from reference TRBV9 and TRBJ2-7 gives the full variable domain: DSGVTQTPKHLITATGQRVTLRCSPRSGDLSVYWYQQSLDQGLQFLIQYYNGEERAKGNILERFSAQQFPDLHSELNLSSLELGDSALYFCASSPRAQGAHEQYFGPGTRLTVT.

The chain uses TRBV19 and TRBJ2-2; TRBD2 aligns across 7 bases. The germline V gene encodes CDR1 LNHDA and CDR2 SQIVND (reference sequence). Trimming took 7 bases from V and 3 from J; bases not matched to a gene: 8. This CDR3 contains 15 residues. The DNA of the CDR3 is TGTGCCAGTACCAATCCGGGAGGTTACACCGGGGAGCTGTTTTTT. Translated, it gives CASTNPGGYTGELFF. Drawing the rest from reference TRBV19 and TRBJ2-2, the complete variable domain is DGGITQSPKYLFRKEGQNVTLSCEQNLNHDAMYWYRQDPGQGLRLIYYSQIVNDFQKGDIAEGYSVSREKKESFPLTVTSAQKNPTAFYLCASTNPGGYTGELFFGEGSRLTVL.

This clone has a handful of counts. A read error may account for a junction end that differs from germline. The genes are TRBV6-5 and TRBJ2-7; 9 positions match TRBD1. The CDR3 has 16 amino acids. The germline CDR1 and CDR2 sequences are MNHEY and SVGAGI. CDR3 DNA: TGTGCCAGCAGTTACTCAGGGACAGGGTGGGGCTACGAGCAGTACTTT. Protein: CASSYSGTGWGYEQYF.